The T cell receptor (beta chain) described here comes from a study of blood T cell repertoires in COVID-19. TCRdb keeps only in-frame clones here, not all; method: immunoSEQ multiplex PCR. Among 80,000 or so clones, roughly 86% were seen once, and the ten largest hold approximately 1.9%. CDR1 MNHEY and CDR2 SVGEGT come from the germline V gene. V was cut by 2 bases and J by 7 bases, with 12 bases left in between. There are 14 residues in the CDR3. The origin of this receptor is a woman aged 55-70 years with acute or convalescent COVID-19. This chain uses TRBV6-2 or TRBV6-3 with TRBJ1-5, with a possible D match to TRBD1 (6 bases). The material sequenced was peripheral blood. The CDR3 loop is CASSYIQGWQPQHF. CDR3 nucleotides: TGTGCCAGCAGTTACATACAGGGCTGGCAGCCCCAGCATTTT.